These T cell receptor beta chains were read from a single sample in a study of T cells after yellow fever vaccination. TCRdb reanalysed the 5' RACE reads using MiXCR and keeps one entry per CDR3 protein. The table includes tens of thousands of distinct CDR3 sequences, roughly 13% detected once. The sample was CD8+ T cells not binding an NS4B(214-222) dextramer, sorted from PBMCs, taken roughly 23 days after the first yellow fever vaccination. The receptors were gathered from a man between 18 and 35 years old who received the YFV17D yellow fever vaccine. Both conserved end residues are part of each CDR3. Fields, in order: CDR3 protein, CDR3 DNA, clone size, V gene, CDR3 length, D gene, J gene. D genes are given only for firm matches. Clone sizes are given selectively: once, few, many, or a class where the clone is expanded.

CDR3aa: CSVELYTEAFF
CDR3nt: TGCAGCGTTGAGCTGTACACTGAAGCTTTCTTT
abundance: -
v_gene: TRBV29-1
len: 11
d_gene: -
j_gene: TRBJ1-1

CDR3aa: CASSQNGQGKTQYF
CDR3nt: TGTGCCAGCAGTCAGAACGGACAGGGGAAGACCCAGTACTTC
abundance: -
v_gene: TRBV12-3/TRBV12-4
len: 14
d_gene: TRBD1
j_gene: TRBJ2-5

CDR3aa: CASSLVGGGYTQYF
CDR3nt: TGTGCCAGCAGCTTAGTAGGGGGAGGGTATACGCAGTATTTT
abundance: -
v_gene: TRBV11-2
len: 14
d_gene: -
j_gene: TRBJ2-3

CDR3aa: CAISEWEGYNEQFF
CDR3nt: TGTGCCATCAGTGAGTGGGAAGGGTACAATGAGCAGTTCTTC
abundance: -
v_gene: TRBV10-3
len: 14
d_gene: -
j_gene: TRBJ2-1

CDR3aa: CASSLGLAESNTGELFF
CDR3nt: TGTGCCAGCAGCTTGGGACTAGCCGAGTCGAACACCGGGGAGCTGTTTTTT
abundance: -
v_gene: TRBV5-6
len: 17
d_gene: TRBD2
j_gene: TRBJ2-2

CDR3aa: CASSQVLGQAASYEQYF
CDR3nt: TGCGCCAGCAGCCAAGTTTTGGGACAGGCGGCGTCCTACGAGCAGTACTTC
abundance: -
v_gene: TRBV4-1
len: 17
d_gene: TRBD1
j_gene: TRBJ2-7

CDR3aa: CASRSGGDSNEQFF
CDR3nt: TGTGCCAGCAGGAGCGGGGGGGACAGCAATGAGCAGTTCTTC
abundance: -
v_gene: TRBV6-1
len: 14
d_gene: TRBD2
j_gene: TRBJ2-1

CDR3aa: CASSWTSGGAGYF
CDR3nt: TGCGCCAGCAGTTGGACTAGCGGGGGGGCCGGGTACTTC
abundance: few
v_gene: TRBV10-2
len: 13
d_gene: TRBD2
j_gene: TRBJ2-5

CDR3aa: CASSTSPGEKLFF
CDR3nt: TGTGCCAGCAGCACTTCCCCGGGGGAAAAACTGTTTTTT
abundance: -
v_gene: TRBV7-9
len: 13
d_gene: -
j_gene: TRBJ1-4

CDR3aa: CASSFQGLVEAFF
CDR3nt: TGTGCCAGCAGCTTCCAGGGGTTGGTTGAAGCTTTCTTT
abundance: few
v_gene: TRBV7-9
len: 13
d_gene: -
j_gene: TRBJ1-1

CDR3aa: CSVTLLNEQFF
CDR3nt: TGCAGCGTCACCCTATTGAATGAGCAGTTCTTC
abundance: few
v_gene: TRBV29-1
len: 11
d_gene: -
j_gene: TRBJ2-1

CDR3aa: CASSYSPTGETQYF
CDR3nt: TGTGCCAGCAGTTACTCGCCCACGGGAGAGACCCAGTACTTC
abundance: few
v_gene: TRBV6-5
len: 14
d_gene: -
j_gene: TRBJ2-5

CDR3aa: CASGQGYGYTF
CDR3nt: TGCGCCAGTGGCCAGGGGTATGGCTACACCTTC
abundance: -
v_gene: TRBV4-1
len: 11
d_gene: -
j_gene: TRBJ1-2

CDR3aa: CASSYLGGGGRGSEQFF
CDR3nt: TGTGCCAGCAGCTATCTAGGAGGGGGGGGGCGCGGATCTGAGCAGTTCTTC
abundance: -
v_gene: TRBV9
len: 17
d_gene: -
j_gene: TRBJ2-1

CDR3aa: CAGRWNTEAFF
CDR3nt: TGTGCTGGACGTTGGAACACTGAAGCTTTCTTT
abundance: few
v_gene: TRBV7-7
len: 11
d_gene: -
j_gene: TRBJ1-1

CDR3aa: CASSNGGGEQFF
CDR3nt: TGTGCCAGCAGTAACGGGGGAGGTGAGCAGTTCTTC
abundance: -
v_gene: TRBV28
len: 12
d_gene: -
j_gene: TRBJ2-1

CDR3aa: CASSSSLGGGPNEQFF
CDR3nt: TGTGCCAGCAGCTCAAGTCTAGGGGGGGGGCCCAATGAGCAGTTCTTC
abundance: once
v_gene: TRBV7-9
len: 16
d_gene: -
j_gene: TRBJ2-1

CDR3aa: CASSLGIWDEQFF
CDR3nt: TGTGCCAGCAGCTTGGGGATATGGGATGAGCAGTTCTTC
abundance: -
v_gene: TRBV11-1
len: 13
d_gene: -
j_gene: TRBJ2-1

CDR3aa: CASSSTPDTQYF
CDR3nt: TGTGCCAGCAGCTCAACACCAGATACGCAGTATTTT
abundance: few
v_gene: TRBV7-2
len: 12
d_gene: -
j_gene: TRBJ2-3

CDR3aa: CSVVGGANVLTF
CDR3nt: TGCAGCGTTGTGGGTGGGGCCAACGTCCTGACTTTC
abundance: few
v_gene: TRBV29-1
len: 12
d_gene: -
j_gene: TRBJ2-6